This T cell receptor beta chain was retrieved from a study of cytomegalovirus exposure and HLA in healthy donors. Study-level findings and limits: Reported performance of the classifier showed diagnosis of cytomegalovirus status with high specificity and sensitivity.

The PCR contained 60 Vbeta and 13 Jbeta primers. In the original workflow: There were tens of millions of unique TCR beta chains by a later count, and around 10 million of them were shared. Profiling relied on immunoSEQ multiplex PCR, and the TCRdb table lists in-frame clones only, not all of them. V and J calls and clone size are copied from that table; D and trimming were computed from the DNA. The repertoire holds around 150,000 clones, with approximately 80% as singletons. As for this clone: The antigen is unknown.

The V segment lost 2 bases and the J segment 7 bases; nucleotides outside the gene matches: 8. Germline assignment: CDR1 SGHRS and CDR2 YFSETQ. The CDR3 spans 15 residues. The material sequenced was PBMCs. The receptor's source is a woman aged 50 to 65 in good health and CMV-seronegative. The chain joins TRBV5-1 to TRBJ1-4, with 7 bases aligning to TRBD1. The CDR3 coding sequence is TGCGCCAGCAGCTTACTACAGGGGAGCGGTGAAAAACTGTTTTTT. As protein: CASSLLQGSGEKLFF.